The 22 T cell receptor beta chains in this list originate from one sample, sequenced in a study of blood T cell repertoires in COVID-19. The method was immunoSEQ multiplex PCR; TCRdb's version includes in-frame clones alone and lacks a portion of them. The table records 150,000 to 200,000 clones, around 86% of them present only once. The sequenced material came from peripheral blood. The origin of the receptors is an older woman with COVID-19, enrolled during active disease.

This clone was seen a handful of times. The J gene is TRBJ1-1, the V gene TRBV30, with TRBD1 as a possible D gene (5 bases). CDR1 and CDR2 (germline): GTSNPN, SVGIG (reference sequence). Between the trimmed V and J ends, which lost 2 bases and 2 bases, there was a span of 9 bases. The CDR3 is 13 amino acids. The CDR3 protein is CAWSLQGNTEAFF. CDR3 coding DNA: TGTGCCTGGAGTCTTCAGGGTAACACTGAAGCTTTCTTT.

This clone came up once. The rearrangement joins TRBV7-9 to TRBJ2-3; possible D gene TRBD1, 6 bases. The CDR3 contains 15 residues. From germline, CDR1 is SEHNR and CDR2 FQNEAQ (reference sequence). The germline V and J ends were trimmed by 2 bases and 2 bases, with 11 bases remaining between them. The CDR3 nucleotides read TGTGCCAGCAGCTTAAGAGACAGGAACACAGATACGCAGTATTTT. This sequence encodes CASSLRDRNTDTQYF.

The chain couples TRBV5-8 to TRBJ1-2; D possibly corresponds to TRBD1 (5 bases). Germline V gene sequence: CDR1 SGHTS, CDR2 YDEGEE. Trimming left V 4 bases short and J 0 bases short, with 13 bases between. This CDR3 is 15 amino acids long. The CDR3 reads CASSLRGSTNYGYTF. The CDR3 nucleotides read TGTGCCAGCAGCCTCCGGGGGTCTACTAACTATGGCTACACCTTC.

The CDR3 DNA follows: TGTGCCAGCAGCGTAGGGGACAGGGGAAATTCACCCCTCCACTTT. This sequence encodes CASSVGDRGNSPLHF. This chain uses TRBV9 with TRBJ1-6; TRBD1 matches 10 bases. Trimming removed 0 bases from V and 7 bases from J; junction bases left unmatched: 1. The CDR3 extends over 15 amino acids. Germline values: CDR1 SGDLS, CDR2 YYNGEE. Full variable domain (rest looked up from reference TRBV9 and TRBJ1-6): DSGVTQTPKHLITATGQRVTLRCSPRSGDLSVYWYQQSLDQGLQFLIQYYNGEERAKGNILERFSAQQFPDLHSELNLSSLELGDSALYFCASSVGDRGNSPLHFGNGTRLTVT.

CDR3 DNA sequence: TGTGCCAGCAACGCGGACAGAGGGCTTAGTGGGACCCAGTACTTC. Translation gives CASNADRGLSGTQYF. V and J are TRBV7-2 and TRBJ2-5; TRBD1 is a possible D gene (6 bases). The germline V and J ends were trimmed by 7 bases and 7 bases, with 22 bases remaining between them. The CDR3 is 15 amino acids. Germline loops: CDR1 SGHTA, CDR2 FQGNSA. The full variable domain, its missing parts supplied by reference TRBV7-2 and TRBJ2-5, is GAGVSQSPSNKVTEKGKDVELRCDPISGHTALYWYRQSLGQGLEFLIYFQGNSAPDKSGLPSDRFSAERTGGSVSTLTIQRTQQEDSAVYLCASNADRGLSGTQYFGPGTRLLVL.

This clone was counted many times. This chain joins TRBV5-4 and TRBJ2-7, with D possibly matching TRBD2 (5 bases). V shed 0 bases and J shed 7 bases, with 11 bases lying between them. The CDR3 is 13 residues long. Germline-derived CDR1 and CDR2 are SGHNT and YYREEE (reference sequence). The CDR3 sequence: CASSLGGGVEQYF. The CDR3 coding sequence is TGTGCCAGCAGCTTGGGTGGAGGTGTGGAGCAGTACTTC.

This chain links TRBV19 with TRBJ1-5; 7 bases are a match to TRBD1. Trimming took 7 bases from V and 7 from J; bases not matched to a gene: 10. Germline lookup yields CDR1 LNHDA and CDR2 SQIVND (reference sequence). CDR3 length: 14 amino acids. The CDR3 sequence: CASNQAGGDQPQHF. For the CDR3, the DNA is TGTGCCAGTAATCAGGCAGGGGGTGACCAGCCCCAGCATTTT.

This rearrangement joins TRBV6-5 to TRBJ1-5; D gene ambiguous. CDR3 size: 13 residues. CDR1 and CDR2 (germline): MNHEY, SVGAGI. V lost 4 bases and J lost 7, with 11 bases in between. CDR3 sequence: CASSSGPGQPQHF. DNA for the CDR3: TGTGCCAGCAGTTCAGGTCCTGGGCAGCCCCAGCATTTT.

The chain combines TRBV10-3 with TRBJ2-7; TRBD2 agrees at 9 bases. The V and J ends lost 0 bases and 4 bases, in that order; junction bases with no gene match: 10. CDR1 is ENHRY, CDR2 SYGVKD, per germline. CDR3 size: 17 residues. In DNA form, the CDR3 reads TGTGCCATCAGTGAGTCCCGCCTGACTAGCGGACAATACGAGCAGTACTTC. This translates into CAISESRLTSGQYEQYF.

Many counts were recorded for this clone. CDR3 DNA: TGTGCCAGCAGTTACTCGACAGGGGGCAGGCGCAATGAGCAGTTCTTC. It encodes CASSYSTGGRRNEQFF. This chain connects TRBV6-5 to TRBJ2-1; 10 nucleotides align to TRBD1. Germline assignment: CDR1 MNHEY and CDR2 SVGAGI. The CDR3 is 16 residues long. With V trimmed by 0 bases and J by 6 bases, 5 bases remained unmatched.

V gene TRBV15 combines with J gene TRBJ1-3; no reliable D call. V lost 5 bases and J lost 2, with 10 bases in between. From germline, CDR1 is LNHNV and CDR2 YYDKDF (reference sequence). The CDR3 is made up of 14 amino acids. DNA of the CDR3: TGTGCCACCAGCCCCGCGGAGACTGGAAACACCATATATTTT. Translated: CATSPAETGNTIYF.

This chain links TRBV12-5 with TRBJ2-2, with 8 bases lining up with TRBD2. V trimming: 0 bases; J trimming: 5 bases; junction bases outside the gene matches: 11. CDR1 is LGHNT and CDR2 is FRNRAP in the germline V gene. The CDR3 contains 18 residues. The CDR3 coding sequence is TGTGCTAGTGGTTTGGTACTGGGGACTAGTACGGTAACCGGGGAGCTGTTTTTT. This gives the protein CASGLVLGTSTVTGELFF.

V usage is TRBV6-5 and J usage is TRBJ1-5; unclear D gene. Deletions cut 8 bases from V and 0 bases from J, with 14 bases between. Germline assignment: CDR1 MNHEY and CDR2 SVGAGI. The length of the CDR3 is 15 residues. This CDR3 is CASQRQVDSNQPQHF. The DNA of the CDR3 is TGTGCCAGCCAAAGGCAGGTCGATAGCAATCAGCCCCAGCATTTT.

V gene TRBV7-3 combines with J gene TRBJ2-5, with D possibly TRBD2 on 5 matching bases. Germline CDR1 reads SGHTA; CDR2 reads FQGTGA. Deletions cut 6 bases from V and 1 base from J, with 9 bases between. CDR3 length equals 13 residues. In DNA, the CDR3 is TGTGCCAGCAGTACTAGTGCCCAAGAGACCCAGTACTTC. Amino acid sequence: CASSTSAQETQYF.

The chain recombines TRBV7-9 with TRBJ1-5; D remains unclear. The CDR3 consists of 15 residues. CDR1 and CDR2 from the germline V gene are SEHNR and FQNEAQ (reference sequence). The ends were cut back, 1 base at V and 4 bases at J, with 11 bases in the middle. The CDR3 is CASSLVEGPNQPQHF. Written as DNA, the CDR3 is TGTGCCAGCAGCTTAGTGGAGGGTCCTAATCAGCCCCAGCATTTT.

The chain is built from TRBV5-1 and TRBJ2-6; the D is unclear. The CDR3 is 17 amino acids. CDR1 is SGHRS, CDR2 YFSETQ, per germline. The CDR3 DNA follows: TGCGCAACTCAACCCGGGTCAATGAGCTCTGGGGCCAACGTCCTGACTTTC. Residues: CATQPGSMSSGANVLTF.

The V gene is TRBV7-6, the J gene TRBJ2-1; D is ambiguous. This CDR3 has 11 amino acids. Germline V gene data show CDR1 as SGHVS and CDR2 as FNYEAQ. Trimming stripped 2 bases from V and 10 bases from J, with 6 bases between. The CDR3 here is CASSLNWEQFF. CDR3 nucleotide sequence: TGTGCCAGCAGCTTAAACTGGGAGCAGTTCTTC.

The chain couples TRBV5-4 to TRBJ1-1; the D gene is possibly TRBD1 (6 bases). Germline V gene lookup returns CDR1 SGHNT and CDR2 YYREEE (reference sequence). V lost 4 bases to trimming and J lost 4 bases, with 17 bases between them. This CDR3 region has 15 residues. The chain's CDR3 is CASSPGQFSSTEAFF. CDR3 DNA: TGTGCCAGCAGCCCCGGACAGTTTAGTAGCACTGAAGCTTTCTTT.

The J gene is TRBJ1-5, the V gene TRBV5-1; D is ambiguous. This CDR3 is 15 amino acids long. V lost 1 base to trimming and J lost 3 bases, with 11 bases between them. Germline CDR1 reads SGHRS; CDR2 reads YFSETQ. CDR3 in DNA: TGCGCCAGCAGCTTGTGGGGAGGAGACAATCAGCCCCAGCATTTT. As protein: CASSLWGGDNQPQHF.

The rearrangement joins TRBV28 to TRBJ1-2; maybe TRBD1 (5 bases). Germline V lookup: CDR1 MDHEN, CDR2 SYDVKM. This CDR3 has 14 amino acids. The V end was cut by 6 bases, the J end by 9 bases, with 20 bases between. CDR3 DNA: TGTGCCAGCAGAGTCGGAGGGGCAACCCTCAGCTACACCTTC. Its protein product is CASRVGGATLSYTF.

As regards this clone: One end of the junction fails to match germline, which may point to a read error. The J gene is TRBJ1-1, the V gene TRBV7-2; a possible D gene is TRBD1 (6 bases). CDR3 length: 12 residues. Germline V gene sequence: CDR1 SGHTA, CDR2 FQGNSA. CDR3 protein: CASSLYTSQGIF. CDR3 nucleotide sequence: TGTGCCAGCAGCTTATATACCTCCCAGGGGATCTTT.

This clone was detected once. The chain uses TRBV5-1 and TRBJ2-1; TRBD2 agrees at 9 bases. The CDR3 totals 17 residues. CDR1 is SGHRS and CDR2 is YFSETQ in the germline V gene. V gave up 1 base and J gave up 6 bases; unmatched junction bases: 11. The CDR3 protein is CASSLTLSRGRANEQFF. The CDR3 bases are TGCGCCAGCAGCTTGACCCTTAGCCGCGGGAGGGCCAATGAGCAGTTCTTC.